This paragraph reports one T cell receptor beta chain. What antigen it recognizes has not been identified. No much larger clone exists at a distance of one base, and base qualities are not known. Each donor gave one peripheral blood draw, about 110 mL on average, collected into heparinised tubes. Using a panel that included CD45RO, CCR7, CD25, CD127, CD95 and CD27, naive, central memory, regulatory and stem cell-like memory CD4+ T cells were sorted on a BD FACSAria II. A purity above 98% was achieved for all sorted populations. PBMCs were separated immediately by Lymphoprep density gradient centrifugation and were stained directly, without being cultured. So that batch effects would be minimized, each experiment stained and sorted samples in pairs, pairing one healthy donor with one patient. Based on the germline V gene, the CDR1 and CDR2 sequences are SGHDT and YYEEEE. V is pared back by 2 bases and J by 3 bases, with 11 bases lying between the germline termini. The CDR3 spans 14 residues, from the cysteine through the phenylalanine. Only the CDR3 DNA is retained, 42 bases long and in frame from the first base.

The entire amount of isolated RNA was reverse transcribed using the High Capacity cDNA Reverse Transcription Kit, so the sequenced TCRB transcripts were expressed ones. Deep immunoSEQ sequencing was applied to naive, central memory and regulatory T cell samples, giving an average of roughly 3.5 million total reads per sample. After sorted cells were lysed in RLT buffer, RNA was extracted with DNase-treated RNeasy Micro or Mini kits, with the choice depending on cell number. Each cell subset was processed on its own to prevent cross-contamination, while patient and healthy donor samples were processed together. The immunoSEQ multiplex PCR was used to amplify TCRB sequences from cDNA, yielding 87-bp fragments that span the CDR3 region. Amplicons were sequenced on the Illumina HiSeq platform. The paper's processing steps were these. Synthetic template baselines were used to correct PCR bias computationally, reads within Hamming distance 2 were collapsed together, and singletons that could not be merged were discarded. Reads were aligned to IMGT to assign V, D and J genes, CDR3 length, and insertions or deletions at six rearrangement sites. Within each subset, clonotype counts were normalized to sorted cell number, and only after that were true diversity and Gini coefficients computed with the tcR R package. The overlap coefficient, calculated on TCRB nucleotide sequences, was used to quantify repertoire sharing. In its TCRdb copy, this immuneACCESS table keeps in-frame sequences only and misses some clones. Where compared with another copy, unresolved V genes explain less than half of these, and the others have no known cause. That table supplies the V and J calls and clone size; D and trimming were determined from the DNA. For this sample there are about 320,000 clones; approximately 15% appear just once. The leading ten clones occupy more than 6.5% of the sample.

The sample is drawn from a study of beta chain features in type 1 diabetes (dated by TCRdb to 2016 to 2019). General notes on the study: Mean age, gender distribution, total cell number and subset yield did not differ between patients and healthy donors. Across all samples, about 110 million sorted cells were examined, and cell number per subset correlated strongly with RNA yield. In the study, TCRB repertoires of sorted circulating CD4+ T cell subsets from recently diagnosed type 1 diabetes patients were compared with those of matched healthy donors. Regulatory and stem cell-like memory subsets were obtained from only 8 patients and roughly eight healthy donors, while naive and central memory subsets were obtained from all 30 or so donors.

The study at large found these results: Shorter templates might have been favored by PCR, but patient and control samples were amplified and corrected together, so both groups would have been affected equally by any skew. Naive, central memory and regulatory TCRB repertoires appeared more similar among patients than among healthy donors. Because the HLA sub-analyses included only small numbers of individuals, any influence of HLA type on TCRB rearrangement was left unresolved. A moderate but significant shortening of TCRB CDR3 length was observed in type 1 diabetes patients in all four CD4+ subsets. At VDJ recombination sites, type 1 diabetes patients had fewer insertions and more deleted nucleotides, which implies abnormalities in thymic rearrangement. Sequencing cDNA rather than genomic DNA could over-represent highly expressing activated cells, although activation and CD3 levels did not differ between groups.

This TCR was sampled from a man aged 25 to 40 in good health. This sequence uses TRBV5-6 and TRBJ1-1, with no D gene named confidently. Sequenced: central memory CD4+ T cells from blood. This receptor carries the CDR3 CASSLHRSDTEAFF. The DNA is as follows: TGTGCCAGCAGCTTACATCGATCGGACACTGAAGCTTTCTTT.